Sequencing of this T cell receptor beta chain was carried out in a study of T-cell reconstitution after alpha-beta-depleted transplantation in children (dated by TCRdb to 2016 to 2017). Study-wide context: Using TCR repertoire profiling, the study followed T-cell immune reconstitution in a quantitative way in children after TCRalphabeta/CD19-depleted allogeneic hematopoietic cell transplantation. What the authors observed across the whole study: In some patients, the high TCRbeta diversity seen at day 60 was put down to recipient T cells and intrathymic progenitors that had survived conditioning. About two months after transplant, the apparently early recovery of alphabetaT-cell counts reportedly depended on just several hundred clones that had expanded rapidly and came from non-depleted graft cells. The frequencies of hyperexpanded clones fell over the following months, and after one year, T-cell counts and TCRbeta diversity were mostly attributed to newly produced T cells.

At least ten counts were recorded for this clonotype. Its target antigen remains unknown. No clone much larger than this one lies a single base away; base qualities are absent. Library preparation was by PCR. The sequencer listed for this sample is Illumina HiSeq 2500. Molecular barcoding was employed in the preparation of TCR libraries, with unique molecular identifiers being used to normalize TCRbeta repertoire quantification. TCRdb applied fastp at Q25 and MiXCR to the public reads, then kept only in-frame beta chains. All rows with the same CDR3 protein become a single entry with the most common DNA and genes. This sample comprises around 580,000 distinct CDR3 sequences, more than 20% of them detected only once. The ten largest clones add up to about 35% of the sample. V is shortened by 2 bases, J by 4 bases, and the region joining them spans 12 bases. The CDR3, from cysteine to phenylalanine, totals 13 residues. Only the CDR3 DNA stays, 39 bases, in frame from base 1. The CDR1 and CDR2 encoded by the germline V gene (reference sequence) are DFQATT and SNEGSKA.

Sample treatment or condition, as interpreted from the label and publication: allogeneic hematopoietic cell transplantation with graft depleted of TCRalphabeta T cells and CD19 B cells. TCRalphabeta/CD19-depleted allogeneic hematopoietic cell grafts were given to the transplant recipients, all of whom were children. Sequenced material: PBMCs, taken before TCRalphabeta/CD19-depleted stem cell transplant. The receptor was isolated from a boy under two years old with Wiskott-Aldrich syndrome, due to receive a stem cell transplant. The rearrangement joined TRBV20-1 to TRBJ2-7, with the D gene uncertain. The CDR3 is CSARWEKEYEQYF. The nucleotides are TGCAGTGCTAGATGGGAAAAGGAGTACGAGCAGTACTTC.